This T cell receptor (beta chain) was profiled in a study of CD8+ T cells in alopecia areata. For the study at large: Oral tofacitinib (5 to 10 mg twice daily) was administered to treated patients.

Following extraction, RNA underwent reverse transcription to cDNA, which served as the sequencing template. Generated by immunoSEQ multiplex PCR, the TCRdb table keeps only in-frame clones and is missing some. The sample lists some 130,000 clones, almost 50% occurring once. J gave up 1 base and V 5 bases, and 6 bases lay outside the gene matches. CDR1 LNHNV and CDR2 YYDKDF come from the germline V gene (reference sequence). CDR3 size: 16 residues. The chain carries TRBV15 and TRBJ2-3; 10 nucleotides agree with TRBD2. The receptor's source is a human donor with alopecia areata. The specimen comprised CD8+ T cells sorted from blood, sampled at week 0. The chain's CDR3 is CATSPQAGGRTDTQYF. DNA for the CDR3: TGTGCCACCAGCCCCCAAGCGGGGGGGCGCACAGATACGCAGTATTTT.